This entry lists 10 T cell receptor beta chains sequenced from one sample in a study of blood T cell repertoires in COVID-19. Sequencing used immunoSEQ multiplex PCR; TCRdb keeps in-frame clones, though not all of them. The sample shows about 83,000 clones, about nine tenths of them seen only once. Sequenced sample: peripheral blood. The source is a woman of 80 years or more with active or convalescent COVID-19.

This sequence joins TRBV4-3 and TRBJ2-1; D possibly corresponds to TRBD1 (6 bases). There are 16 residues in the CDR3. The V and J ends lost 0 bases and 3 bases respectively, with 12 bases between them. CDR1 is LGHNA, CDR2 YSLEER, per germline. CDR3 in DNA: TGCGCCAGCAGCCAAGATAGGCGACAGGACTACAATGAGCAGTTCTTC. It encodes CASSQDRRQDYNEQFF.

This sequence joins TRBV4-3 and TRBJ1-2; 7 bases align to TRBD1. The CDR3 has 13 amino acids. V gave up 3 bases and J gave up 8 bases; unmatched junction bases: 6. From germline, CDR1 is LGHNA and CDR2 YSLEER. This CDR3 reads CASSHGTGEGYTF. The CDR3 DNA sequence: TGCGCCAGCAGCCACGGAACAGGGGAGGGCTACACCTTC.

Comment on this clone: Relative to the germline gene, one junction end is altered; a read error may explain this. The rearrangement joins TRBV3-1 (or the pseudogene TRBV3-2) to TRBJ2-1; 10 bases are a match to TRBD2. From germline, CDR1 is LGHDT and CDR2 YNNKEL (reference sequence). The CDR3 has 17 amino acids. This CDR3 is CASSKDGAGGVYNEQFF. The CDR3 nucleotides read TGTGCCAGCAGCAAAGACGGAGCGGGGGGGGTCTACAATGAGCAGTTCTTC.

The chain links TRBV5-4 to TRBJ2-3; 14 bases align to TRBD2. V lost 4 bases and J lost 2; bases outside the gene matches: 9. The CDR3 is made up of 18 amino acids. The germline gives CDR1 SGHNT, CDR2 YYREEE (reference sequence). CDR3 amino acids: CASSPVGLAGGFTDTQYF. In nucleotides, the CDR3 is TGTGCCAGCAGCCCCGTCGGACTAGCGGGGGGCTTCACAGATACGCAGTATTTT.

The chain employs TRBV5-6 and TRBJ2-1, with unresolved D. The germline V and J ends were trimmed by 0 bases and 7 bases, with 8 bases remaining between them. CDR1 is SGHDT, CDR2 YYEEEE, per germline. The CDR3 consists of 13 residues. The CDR3 sequence: CASSLGLLNEQFF. The CDR3 bases are TGTGCCAGCAGCTTGGGACTCCTAAATGAGCAGTTCTTC.

The rearrangement links TRBV27 to TRBJ2-1; 7 bases line up with TRBD1. Per the germline V gene, CDR1 is MNHEY and CDR2 is SMNVEV (reference sequence). The CDR3 is 13 residues long. V gave up 5 bases and J gave up 9 bases; unmatched junction bases: 7. The CDR3 protein is CASSPSRDSEQFF. The CDR3 nucleotides are TGTGCCAGCAGTCCGTCCCGGGACAGTGAGCAGTTCTTC.

The chain carries TRBV9 and TRBJ1-6, with D perhaps TRBD1 (5 bases). Germline V gene sequence: CDR1 SGDLS, CDR2 YYNGEE. V lost 4 bases and J 5 bases, leaving 10 bases between the germline ends. CDR3 length equals 14 residues. CDR3 in amino acids: CASSPQVNNSPLHF. CDR3 in DNA: TGTGCCAGCAGCCCACAGGTTAATAATTCACCCCTCCACTTT. Together with reference TRBV9 and TRBJ1-6, the CDR3 gives the full variable domain: DSGVTQTPKHLITATGQRVTLRCSPRSGDLSVYWYQQSLDQGLQFLIQYYNGEERAKGNILERFSAQQFPDLHSELNLSSLELGDSALYFCASSPQVNNSPLHFGNGTRLTVT.

The chain links TRBV9 to TRBJ2-2, with TRBD1 as a possible D gene (5 bases). The CDR3 is made up of 15 amino acids. CDR1 is SGDLS, CDR2 YYNGEE, per germline. Trimming removed 1 base from V and 1 base from J, with 8 bases in between. CDR3: CASSVSRGNTGELFF. The CDR3 DNA sequence: TGTGCCAGCAGCGTATCAAGGGGGAACACCGGGGAGCTGTTTTTT.

In this sample, this clone turned up once. This rearrangement joins TRBV5-4 to TRBJ2-2; 16 bases are a match to TRBD2. The V and J ends lost 2 bases and 6 bases, in that order; junction bases with no gene match: 4. Germline CDR1 is SGHNT and CDR2 is YYREEE (reference sequence). The CDR3 covers 17 residues. The CDR3 sequence: CASSLLGLAGGPGELFF. The CDR3 nucleotides are TGTGCCAGCAGCTTACTGGGACTAGCGGGGGGGCCCGGGGAGCTGTTTTTT.

The CDR3 bases are TGCGCCAGCAGCCAAGACAGGTCTCCCTCCTACGAGCAGTACTTC. It codes for CASSQDRSPSYEQYF. V and J are TRBV4-3 and TRBJ2-7; D is uncertain. The CDR3 covers 15 residues. CDR1 LGHNA and CDR2 YSLEER come from the germline V gene. V was clipped by 0 bases and J by 0 bases, with 9 bases between them.